Many counts were recorded for the clone carrying this T cell receptor beta chain. The germline CDR1 and CDR2 sequences are SNHLY and FYNNEI. This CDR3 is built from 13 residues. V lost 10 bases, J lost 2 bases, and 6 bases stayed unmatched. Preparing the TCRbeta library involved the use of unique molecular identifiers. TCRdb reprocessed the PCR reads via MiXCR and lists one record per CDR3 protein. This sample has approximately 250,000 distinct CDR3 sequences, with 9% to 10% found just once. This sample is drawn from a study of T-cell reconstitution after alpha-beta-depleted transplantation in children.

The TCR was taken from a human donor who donated a stem cell graft to a child with SCID. The starting material was PBMCs from the stem cell graft donor, obtained from the stem cell graft. The chain couples TRBV2 to TRBJ1-2; 8 bases are a match to TRBD1. The CDR3 coding sequence is TGTGCCACCCAGGGGGACAGGAACTATGGCTACACCTTC. Encoded protein: CATQGDRNYGYTF. Combining the CDR3 with reference TRBV2 and TRBJ1-2 gives the whole variable domain EPEVTQTPSHQVTQMGQEVILRCVPISNHLYFYWYRQILGQKVEFLVSFYNNEISEKSEIFDDQFSVERPDGSNFTLKIRSTKLEDSAMYFCATQGDRNYGYTFGSGTRLTVV.